The T cell receptor beta chain described here comes from a study of blood T cell repertoires in COVID-19 (dated by TCRdb to 2020 to 2021). Background on the whole study: Samples covering the acute and convalescent phases of COVID-19 were provided by collaborators in the United States, Italy and Spain. Where available, HLA class I and class II types were obtained from metadata supplied by the sample provider rather than from assay-based typing. The repertoires were released in a freely available public database intended as a resource for research on the immune response to SARS-CoV-2. Samples were obtained from the ongoing ImmuneRACE study (first 160 participants) and from 1,254 subjects provided by 6 global collaborators. Subjects who had been exposed to COVID-19, were actively infected with it, or had recovered from it provided the deeply sampled blood TCRbeta repertoires that made up the dataset. The prospective study material was composed of cDNA or gDNA derived from T cells, B-cell-depleted T cells, or PBMCs. Nearly every sample came with metadata listing a de-identified subject ID, COVID-19 status, age in years and sex. Study-level results and caveats: Clinical and demographic metadata were provided uncurated, with the amount varying by source and participant.

V has 5 bases trimmed and J has 8 bases trimmed; junction bases matching no gene number 6. Measured from the cysteine to the phenylalanine, the CDR3 is 14 residues long. Just the 42-base CDR3 DNA is kept, in frame starting at base 1. The germline V gene (reference sequence) yields SGHNT for CDR1 and YYREEE for CDR2. Notes on this clone: Its specific antigen is unknown. The sample holds no much larger clone one base away, and base qualities are not on file.

TCRbeta CDR3 regions were amplified from genomic DNA by means of the immunoSEQ Assay, a bias-controlled multiplex PCR. The authors processed their data as follows. Within the assay, amplification of reference gene primers was used to estimate how many nucleated cells each sample contained. To quantify the absolute abundance of each unique TCRbeta CDR3 rearrangement, sequence reads were collapsed and filtered. For each sample, productive Simpson clonality was calculated by taking the square root of Simpson's diversity index across productive rearrangements. As stored in TCRdb, this immuneACCESS dataset retains in-frame rearrangements with V and J assigned. A fraction of the clones does not appear; measured against another copy, unresolved V genes explain less than half of the discrepancy, and the remainder lacks a known reason. Clone size and the V and J calls come from that table; the DNA yielded D and trimming. Recorded for this sample are 150,000 to 200,000 clones; around 82% of them occurred a single time. The biggest ten clones account for 17% of the sample.

Enrolling through a virtual design, the prospective study's participants ranged in age from roughly 18 to 90 years and lived across 24 United States geographic areas. Cohort assignment in the prospective study relied on participant-reported clinical history from a screening survey and a study questionnaire. In the prospective study, whole blood, serum and a nasopharyngeal or oropharyngeal swab were collected from each participant by mobile phlebotomists. Over an approximately 2-month period, participants in the prospective study had the option of providing additional blood draws and questionnaires. Blood samples from the prospective study were shipped frozen or at room temperature prior to DNA extraction.

Specimen: PBMCs or T cells enriched from blood (not recorded which). This chain joins TRBV5-4 to TRBJ1-4; 10 middle bases align to TRBD1. This clonotype was obtained from a woman aged 45-60 years with acute COVID-19. The sequence in DNA is TGTGCCAGCAGACTGACAGGGGGCAGCGAAAAACTGTTTTTT. This yields the protein CASRLTGGSEKLFF.